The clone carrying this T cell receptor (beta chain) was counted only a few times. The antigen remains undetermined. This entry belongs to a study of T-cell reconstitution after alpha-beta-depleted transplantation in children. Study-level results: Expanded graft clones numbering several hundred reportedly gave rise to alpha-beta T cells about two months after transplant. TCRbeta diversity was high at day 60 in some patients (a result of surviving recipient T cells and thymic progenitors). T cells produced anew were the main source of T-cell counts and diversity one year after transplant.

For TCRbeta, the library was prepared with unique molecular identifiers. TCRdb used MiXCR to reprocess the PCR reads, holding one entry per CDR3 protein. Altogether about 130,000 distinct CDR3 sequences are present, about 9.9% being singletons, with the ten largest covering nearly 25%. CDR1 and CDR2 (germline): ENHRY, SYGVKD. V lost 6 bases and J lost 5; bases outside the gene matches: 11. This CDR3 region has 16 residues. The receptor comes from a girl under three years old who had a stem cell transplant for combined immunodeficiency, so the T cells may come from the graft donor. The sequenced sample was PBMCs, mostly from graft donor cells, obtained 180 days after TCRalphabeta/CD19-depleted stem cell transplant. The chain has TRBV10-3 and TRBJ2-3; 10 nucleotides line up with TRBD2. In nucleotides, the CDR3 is TGTGCCATCAGCCCCACTAGCGGGGTAGGAGAAGATACGCAGTATTTT. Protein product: CAISPTSGVGEDTQYF.